The subject of this entry is one TCR beta chain. TCRdb keeps only in-frame clones here, not all; method: immunoSEQ multiplex PCR. The sample yields about 480,000 clones, around nine tenths seen once. This sample stems from a study of blood T cell repertoires in COVID-19. Sequenced material: PBMCs or T cells enriched from blood (not recorded which). The clonotype originates from a woman in her thirties or forties who had recovered from COVID-19.

The CDR3 DNA reads as TGTGCCAGCAGCTCGGCGGGGGAAGGCTATGGCTACACCTTC. It yields the protein CASSSAGEGYGYTF. This rearrangement joins TRBV7-9 to TRBJ1-2, with D maybe TRBD1 (5 bases). From germline, CDR1 is SEHNR and CDR2 FQNEAQ (reference sequence). This CDR3 region has 14 residues. Trimming shortened V by 4 bases and J by 4 bases, and 13 bases separated the two germline ends.